The clone carrying this T cell receptor beta chain appeared a single time. As yet, its antigen is unknown. The V end was cut by 4 bases, the J end by 0 bases, with 3 bases between. The germline V gene has CDR1 SQVTM and CDR2 ANQGSEA. The CDR3 runs to 12 residues. The entry originates in a study of cytomegalovirus exposure and HLA in healthy donors. Findings and caveats of the study: It was shown in a later analysis that HLA-associated TCR beta chains were more clonally expanded than other, equally common chains. The likely explanation for a cluster of highly shared sequence variants was sequencing artifact. It was only CMV serostatus that was available as immune exposure information. Follow-up analysis found HLA locus-dependent TCR association rates, highest for DRB1 and lowest for HLA-C.

Primers: 60 Vbeta forward and 13 Jbeta reverse. Using immunoSEQ multiplex PCR, the repertoire was profiled, and TCRdb retains in-frame clones only, with some absent. This table holds 60,000 to 95,000 clones, just under 80% found once. The sample taken for sequencing was PBMCs. The clonotype comes from a middle-aged woman in good health and CMV-seropositive. The rearrangement joins TRBV29-1 to TRBJ1-4; the D is unclear. CDR3 sequence reads: CSVVATNEKLFF. CDR3 DNA: TGCAGCGTTGTCGCAACTAATGAAAAACTGTTTTTT.